These 21 T cell receptor beta chains were sequenced from one sample in a study of T-cell memory formation after mild COVID-19. A single record per CDR3 protein comes from TCRdb applying MiXCR to the 5' RACE reads. This table has about 90,000 distinct CDR3 sequences, more than 10% appearing once. Material for sequencing was PBMCs or a T cell subset sorted from them (not recorded which). Source of these receptors: an adult woman who had mild COVID-19 (a few samples of this study predate the infection). Cell type and time point are not known.

The chain links TRBV20-1 to TRBJ2-7; no clear D gene. There are 12 residues in the CDR3. CDR1 and CDR2 (germline): DFQATT, SNEGSKA (reference sequence). V was clipped by 3 bases and J by 2 bases, with 8 bases between them. CDR3 DNA sequence: TGCAGTGCTAGGCCCCAGACCTACGAGCAGTACTTC. The encoded protein is CSARPQTYEQYF.

A few counts support this clonotype. This sequence joins TRBV12-5 and TRBJ2-7; 11 bases map to TRBD1. The CDR3 is 20 amino acids. The germline V gene has CDR1 LGHNT and CDR2 FRNRAP. V lost 0 bases, J lost 6 bases, and 19 bases stayed unmatched. In nucleotides, the CDR3 is TGTGCTAGTGGTTTGGTAACGTTGCGCTCCGGGACAGGGGGTAGCGGCGAGCAGTACTTC. Its translation is CASGLVTLRSGTGGSGEQYF.

This clonotype was detected many times. The chain combines TRBV9 with TRBJ2-7, with 9 nucleotides matching TRBD2. The germline CDR1 and CDR2 sequences are SGDLS and YYNGEE. The CDR3 is 14 amino acids. V lost 0 bases, J lost 8 bases, and 6 bases stayed unmatched. CDR3 nucleotides: TGTGCCAGCAGCGTAGAAGCGGGGGGCCCTAAGCAGTACTTC. Its translation: CASSVEAGGPKQYF.

The gene calls are TRBV19 and TRBJ1-5; no clear D. Germline V gene data show CDR1 as LNHDA and CDR2 as SQIVND (reference sequence). Trimming pared 7 bases from V and 1 base from J, leaving 14 bases between. The CDR3 sequence is 15 residues long. The DNA of the CDR3 is TGTGCCAGTATTCCGCTTGCGGGGAGCAATCAGCCCCAGCATTTT. It encodes CASIPLAGSNQPQHF.

The V gene is TRBV5-1, the J gene TRBJ2-2, with 9 bases matching TRBD2. The trim removed 3 bases at V and 2 bases at J, leaving 8 bases unmatched. The germline gives CDR1 SGHRS, CDR2 YFSETQ. The CDR3 covers 17 residues. CDR3 in DNA: TGCGCCAGCAGCTCGCATAGCGGGGGAGATAACACCGGGGAGCTGTTTTTT. It translates to CASSSHSGGDNTGELFF.

This clonotype has just a few counts. This rearrangement joins TRBV5-4 to TRBJ2-1; 10 positions match TRBD2. V trimming: 5 bases; J trimming: 10 bases; junction bases outside the gene matches: 12. From germline, CDR1 is SGHNT and CDR2 YYREEE (reference sequence). This CDR3 comprises 15 residues. Here the CDR3 reads CASRAGTSDLGEQFF. Here the CDR3 DNA reads TGTGCCAGCAGGGCCGGGACTAGCGACTTAGGGGAGCAGTTCTTC.

The chain links TRBV4-3 to TRBJ2-7; 7 bases are shared with TRBD1. V dropped 1 base and J dropped 5; count of bases not matched to a gene: 8. The CDR3 is 15 amino acids. CDR1 and CDR2 (germline): LGHNA, YSLEER. The chain's CDR3 is CASSQAGTASDEQYF. As DNA, the CDR3 is TGCGCCAGCAGCCAAGCAGGGACAGCGAGTGACGAGCAGTACTTC.

V gene TRBV7-9 combines with J gene TRBJ2-7, with 7 bases that match TRBD1. This CDR3 contains 14 residues. Unmatched junction bases numbered 5, after V lost 4 bases and J lost 2 bases. Per the germline V gene, CDR1 is SEHNR and CDR2 is FQNEAQ (reference sequence). The CDR3 spells CASSSQDRAYEQYF. The CDR3 nucleotides are TGTGCCAGCAGCTCCCAAGACAGGGCCTACGAGCAGTACTTC. Full variable domain (rest looked up from reference TRBV7-9 and TRBJ2-7): DTGVSQNPRHKITKRGQNVTFRCDPISEHNRLYWYRQTLGQGPEFLTYFQNEAQLEKSRLLSDRFSAERPKGSFSTLEIQRTEQGDSAMYLCASSSQDRAYEQYFGPGTRLTVT.

In its sample, this clonotype was seen many times. The rearrangement joins TRBV6-5 to TRBJ2-1; 8 bases line up with TRBD1. Unmatched junction bases numbered 11, after V lost 6 bases and J lost 7 bases. The length of the CDR3 is 15 residues. Germline V gene data show CDR1 as MNHEY and CDR2 as SVGAGI. CDR3 bases: TGTGCCAGCAGCACACTAAAGACAGGGGTTAATGAGCAGTTCTTC. Translated, it gives CASSTLKTGVNEQFF.

The sample holds a few counts of this clonotype. This rearrangement joins TRBV11-2 to TRBJ1-1; D is unresolved. Trimming left V 5 bases short and J 4 bases short, with 14 bases between. This CDR3 is built from 14 residues. CDR1 is SGHAT and CDR2 is FQNNGV in the germline V gene. CDR3 bases: TGTGCCAGCAGCCCCCTTACCCAGACCACTGAAGCTTTCTTT. Translated: CASSPLTQTTEAFF.

This clonotype was seen more than once but under ten times. This chain links TRBV20-1 with TRBJ2-3; perhaps D is TRBD1 or TRBD2 (5 bases each). CDR3 length equals 15 residues. Trimming pared 5 bases from V and 10 bases from J, leaving 25 bases between. Germline values: CDR1 DFQATT, CDR2 SNEGSKA (reference sequence). This CDR3 is CSAEAYGAGHESQYF. CDR3 DNA: TGCAGTGCTGAAGCTTACGGGGCAGGTCATGAGTCGCAGTATTTT.

In this sample, this clonotype turned up a few times. CDR3 DNA sequence: TGCAGCGCTGGGACAGGGTACGACTATGGCTACACCTTC. As protein: CSAGTGYDYGYTF. The rearrangement joins TRBV29-1 to TRBJ1-2, with 9 nucleotides matching TRBD1. From germline, CDR1 is SQVTM and CDR2 ANQGSEA. CDR3 length equals 13 residues. Trimming took 7 bases from V and 3 from J; bases not matched to a gene: 6.

This chain joins TRBV7-9 and TRBJ2-7; D uncertain. V was cut by 3 bases and J by 2 bases, with 11 bases left in between. This CDR3 has 14 residues. Germline-derived CDR1 and CDR2 are SEHNR and FQNEAQ (reference sequence). Written as DNA, the CDR3 is TGTGCCAGCAGCTTCGGACCCATAGCCTACGAGCAGTACTTC. Translated, it gives CASSFGPIAYEQYF.

The chain couples TRBV5-4 to TRBJ2-3; D unresolved. Trimming took off 10 bases at V and 1 base at J, with 10 bases between the two ends. The CDR3 extends over 12 amino acids. Germline V gene lookup returns CDR1 SGHNT and CDR2 YYREEE (reference sequence). The CDR3 DNA follows: TGTGCCTTCACGTGGGGCACAGATACGCAGTATTTT. Translation gives CAFTWGTDTQYF.

This clonotype has just a few counts. The DNA of the CDR3 is TGTGCCAGCAGCTTAGTAAGAATAGCCAAAAACATTCAGTACTTC. Its translation is CASSLVRIAKNIQYF. V is TRBV7-2 and J is TRBJ2-4, with D unresolved. Germline assignment: CDR1 SGHTA and CDR2 FQGNSA. The V end was cut by 1 base, the J end by 0 bases, with 7 bases between. The CDR3 sequence is 15 residues long.

This clonotype was detected only a few times. V is TRBV20-1 and J is TRBJ2-2, with 8 bases lining up with TRBD1. This CDR3 is built from 17 residues. Trimming removed 7 bases from V and 0 bases from J; junction bases left unmatched: 13. CDR1 DFQATT and CDR2 SNEGSKA come from the germline V gene (reference sequence). DNA of the CDR3: TGCAGTGTTGGGGGCCAGGGGGCCCTAGCGAACACCGGGGAGCTGTTTTTT. It specifies CSVGGQGALANTGELFF.

This clonotype was counted only a few times. V and J are TRBV7-9 and TRBJ2-3, with 7 nucleotides matching TRBD2. The CDR3 consists of 18 residues. The J segment lost 2 bases and the V segment lost 5 bases, leaving 16 bases of the junction unmatched. From germline, CDR1 is SEHNR and CDR2 FQNEAQ (reference sequence). CDR3 bases: TGTGCCAGCAGCACCACAGTCGTGGAGAGCGGGGACACAGATACGCAGTATTTT. It codes for CASSTTVVESGDTDTQYF.

This clonotype was counted a few times. The chain is built from TRBV4-2 and TRBJ1-6, with TRBD1 identical over 11 bases. The CDR3 runs 16 residues. V lost 3 bases and J lost 8; bases outside the gene matches: 6. Germline V gives CDR1 LGHNA, CDR2 YNFKEQ. In DNA, the CDR3 is TGTGCCAGCAGCCACGAAACGGGACAGGGGGATTCACCCCTCCACTTT. This gives the protein CASSHETGQGDSPLHF.

This clonotype has just a few counts. The gene calls are TRBV7-9 and TRBJ1-1; D not resolved. The germline V and J ends were trimmed by 5 bases and 2 bases, with 15 bases remaining between them. The CDR3 totals 15 residues. The germline V gene encodes CDR1 SEHNR and CDR2 FQNEAQ (reference sequence). The CDR3 DNA reads TGTGCCAGCAGCCAATCCGCGACACTCAACACTGAAGCTTTCTTT. This sequence encodes CASSQSATLNTEAFF. The entire variable domain, with the rest obtained from reference TRBV7-9 and TRBJ1-1, is as follows: DTGVSQNPRHKITKRGQNVTFRCDPISEHNRLYWYRQTLGQGPEFLTYFQNEAQLEKSRLLSDRFSAERPKGSFSTLEIQRTEQGDSAMYLCASSQSATLNTEAFFGQGTRLTVV.

This clonotype turned up a few times. The CDR3 here is CATKTGAGSSYNEQFF. The CDR3 DNA is TGCGCCACCAAGACGGGCGCGGGGAGCTCCTACAATGAGCAGTTCTTC. The chain recombines TRBV5-1 with TRBJ2-1; possibly TRBD2 for D (6 bases). The CDR3 loop spans 16 amino acids. CDR1 is SGHRS, CDR2 YFSETQ, per germline. V dropped 9 bases and J dropped 0 bases, with 19 bases sitting between them.

In this sample, this clonotype turned up a few times. The gene calls are TRBV7-9 and TRBJ2-6; D is uncertain. CDR1 and CDR2 from the germline V gene are SEHNR and FQNEAQ (reference sequence). The CDR3 consists of 16 residues. V lost 0 bases to trimming and J lost 2 bases, with 8 bases between them. CDR3 DNA: TGTGCCAGCAGCTTAGCGCCCTCTCCTGGGGCCAACGTCCTGACTTTC. Amino acid sequence: CASSLAPSPGANVLTF.